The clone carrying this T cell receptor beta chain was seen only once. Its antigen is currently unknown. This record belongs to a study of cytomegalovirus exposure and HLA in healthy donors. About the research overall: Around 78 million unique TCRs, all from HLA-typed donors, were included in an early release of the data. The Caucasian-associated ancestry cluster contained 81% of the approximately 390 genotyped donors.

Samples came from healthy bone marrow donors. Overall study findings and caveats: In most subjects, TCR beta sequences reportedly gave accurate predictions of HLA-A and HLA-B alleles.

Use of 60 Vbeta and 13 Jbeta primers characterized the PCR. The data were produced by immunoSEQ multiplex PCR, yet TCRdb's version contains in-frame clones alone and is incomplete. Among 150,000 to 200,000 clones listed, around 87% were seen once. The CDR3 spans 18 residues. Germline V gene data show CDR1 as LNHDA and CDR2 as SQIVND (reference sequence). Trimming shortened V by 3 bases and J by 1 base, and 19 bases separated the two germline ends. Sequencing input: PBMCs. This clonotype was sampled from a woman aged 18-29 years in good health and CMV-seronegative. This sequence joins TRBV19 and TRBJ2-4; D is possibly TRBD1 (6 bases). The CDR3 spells CASSMEGGTTAAKNIQYF. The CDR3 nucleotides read TGTGCCAGTAGTATGGAAGGGGGTACTACAGCCGCCAAAAACATTCAGTACTTC.